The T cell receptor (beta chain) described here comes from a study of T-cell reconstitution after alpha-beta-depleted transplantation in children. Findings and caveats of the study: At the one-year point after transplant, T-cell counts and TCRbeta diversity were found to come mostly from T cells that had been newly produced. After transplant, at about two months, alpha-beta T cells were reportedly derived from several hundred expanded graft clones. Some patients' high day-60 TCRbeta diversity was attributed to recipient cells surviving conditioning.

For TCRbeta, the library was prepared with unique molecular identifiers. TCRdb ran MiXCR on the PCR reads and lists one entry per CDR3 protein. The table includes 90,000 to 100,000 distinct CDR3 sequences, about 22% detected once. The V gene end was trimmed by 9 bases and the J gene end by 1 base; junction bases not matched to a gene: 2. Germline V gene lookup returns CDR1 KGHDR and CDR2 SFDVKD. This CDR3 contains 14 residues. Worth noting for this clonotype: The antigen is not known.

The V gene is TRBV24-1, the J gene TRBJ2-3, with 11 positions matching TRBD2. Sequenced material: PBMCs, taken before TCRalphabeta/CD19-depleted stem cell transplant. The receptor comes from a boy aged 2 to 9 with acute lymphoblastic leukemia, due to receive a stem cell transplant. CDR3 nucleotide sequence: TGTGCCACCGGGACTAGCGGAGGCACAGATACGCAGTATTTT. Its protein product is CATGTSGGTDTQYF.